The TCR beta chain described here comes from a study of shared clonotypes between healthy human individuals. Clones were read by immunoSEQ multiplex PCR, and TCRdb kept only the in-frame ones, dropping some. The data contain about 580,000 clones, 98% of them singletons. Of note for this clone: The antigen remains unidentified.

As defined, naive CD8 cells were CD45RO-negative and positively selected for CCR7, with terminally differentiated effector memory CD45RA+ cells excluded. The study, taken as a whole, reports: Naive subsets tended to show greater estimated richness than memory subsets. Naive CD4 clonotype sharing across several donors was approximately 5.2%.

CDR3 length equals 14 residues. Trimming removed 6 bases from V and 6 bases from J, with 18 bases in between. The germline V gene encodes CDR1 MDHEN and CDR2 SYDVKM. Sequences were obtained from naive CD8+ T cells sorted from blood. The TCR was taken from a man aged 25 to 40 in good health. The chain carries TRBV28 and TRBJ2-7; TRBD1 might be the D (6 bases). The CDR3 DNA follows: TGTGCCAGCAGGAGCCGGGACACCCCTGGCGAGCAGTACTTC. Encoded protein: CASRSRDTPGEQYF.